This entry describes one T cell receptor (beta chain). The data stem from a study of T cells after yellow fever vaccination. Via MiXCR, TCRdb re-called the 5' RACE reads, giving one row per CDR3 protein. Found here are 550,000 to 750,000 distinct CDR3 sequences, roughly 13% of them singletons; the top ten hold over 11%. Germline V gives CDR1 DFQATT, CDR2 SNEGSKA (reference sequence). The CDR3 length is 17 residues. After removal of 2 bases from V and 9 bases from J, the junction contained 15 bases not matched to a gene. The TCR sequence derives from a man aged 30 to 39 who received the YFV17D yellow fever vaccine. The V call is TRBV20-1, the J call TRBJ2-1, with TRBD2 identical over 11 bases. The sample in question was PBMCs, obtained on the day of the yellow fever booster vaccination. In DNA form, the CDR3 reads TGCAGTGCTAGACCCCCTTTCGGTAGCGGGAGGGCCGGTGAGCAGTTCTTC. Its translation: CSARPPFGSGRAGEQFF.